The 28 T cell receptor beta chains given below trace back to one sample, sequenced in a study of cytomegalovirus exposure and HLA in healthy donors (dated by TCRdb to about 2017). Library preparation used the immunoSEQ multiplex PCR assay. A mixture of 60 forward primers for TCR Vbeta segments and 13 reverse primers for TCR Jbeta segments was used in the multiplex PCR. TCRdb carries this immuneACCESS record with in-frame sequences only. Its versions omit some clonotypes, under half of them owing to an unresolved V gene in the studies checked, with the rest unexplained. The sample includes approximately 170,000 clones, with around 67% observed a single time. About 3% of the sample is held by the ten biggest clonotypes. The sequenced sample consisted of PBMCs. The receptors shown here come from a woman aged 30 to 39 in good health and CMV-seropositive.

The rearrangement joins TRBV28 to TRBJ2-1, with TRBD2 matching 11 bases. With 0 bases clipped from V and 7 bases from J, the junction kept 2 bases outside the gene matches. This CDR3 is built from 15 residues. Germline CDR1 reads MDHEN; CDR2 reads SYDVKM. For the CDR3, the DNA is TGTGCCAGCAGTTTATGGACTAGCGGGAAGAATGAGCAGTTCTTC. Translation: CASSLWTSGKNEQFF.

The V call is TRBV4-2, the J call TRBJ2-7; 7 bases are shared with TRBD1. V lost 3 bases, J lost 5 bases, and 10 bases stayed unmatched. The CDR3 has 15 amino acids. Germline lookup yields CDR1 LGHNA and CDR2 YNFKEQ. The CDR3 DNA follows: TGTGCCAGCAGCCAGCCCCGACAGGGTTTTCACGAGCAGTACTTC. Translation gives CASSQPRQGFHEQYF.

As for this clone: The same CDR3 can be traced to other DNA sequences in this sample. V gene TRBV18 combines with J gene TRBJ2-1; weak D call: TRBD1 (6 bases). V was shortened by 5 bases and J by 3 bases, with 8 bases between the two germline ends. CDR1 KGHSH and CDR2 LQKENI come from the germline V gene. This CDR3 is 13 amino acids long. CDR3 in DNA: TGTGCCAGCTCAACAGGGAGCTACAATGAGCAGTTCTTC. This translates into CASSTGSYNEQFF.

V usage is TRBV19 and J usage is TRBJ2-5; TRBD2 is a possible D gene (5 bases). The J call is in doubt because the DNA end fits TRBJ2-7 better. This CDR3 comprises 15 residues. Germline loops: CDR1 LNHDA, CDR2 SQIVND (reference sequence). The CDR3 DNA reads as TGTGCCAGTAGTATGGTCGGAGGAAACCCCTACGAGCAGTACTTC. Translated: CASSMVGGNPYEQYF.

This chain connects TRBV13 to TRBJ2-5; D may be TRBD2 (5 bases). The V gene lost 1 base and the J gene lost 1 base, with 7 bases spanning the gap. The CDR3 has 14 amino acids. The V gene's germline CDR1 is PRHDT and CDR2 FYEKMQ (reference sequence). The CDR3 nucleotides read TGTGCCAGCAGCTTAGCGAGGGCCCAAGAGACCCAGTACTTC. Its protein product is CASSLARAQETQYF.

This clone was recorded a few times. J is TRBJ2-1 and V is TRBV6-5; 9 bases match TRBD1. Germline CDR1 reads MNHEY; CDR2 reads SVGAGI. Losses at the gene ends were 2 bases for V and 3 bases for J; bases not matched to a gene: 2. The CDR3 is 15 amino acids. The CDR3 protein is CASSYEGQGYNEQFF. In DNA form, the CDR3 reads TGTGCCAGCAGTTACGAGGGACAGGGCTACAATGAGCAGTTCTTC.

V is TRBV6-1 and J is TRBJ2-7, with 10 bases identical to TRBD2. Trimming at V came to 0 bases and at J to 4 bases, leaving 6 bases not matched to a gene. Germline-derived CDR1 and CDR2 are MNHNS and SASEGT. The CDR3 covers 16 residues. The CDR3 DNA reads as TGTGCCAGCAGTGAAGCAGGAACTAGCGGGAAGTACGAGCAGTACTTC. It translates to CASSEAGTSGKYEQYF.

The chain carries TRBV6-1 and TRBJ2-3, with D tentatively TRBD2 (6 bases). V shed 0 bases and J shed 1 base, with 11 bases lying between them. Germline CDR1 MNHNS, CDR2 SASEGT. CDR3 size: 16 residues. CDR3 sequence reads: CASSEASGGGTDTQYF. CDR3 nucleotides: TGTGCCAGCAGTGAAGCCTCCGGCGGGGGCACAGATACGCAGTATTTT.

Worth noting for this clone: This specimen includes other DNA sequences encoding the same CDR3. For the CDR3, the DNA is TGCGCCAGCAGCTTGCAGGGGAACACTGAAGCTTTCTTT. Protein product: CASSLQGNTEAFF. The V gene is TRBV5-1, the J gene TRBJ1-1; D is perhaps TRBD1 (5 bases). The CDR3 has 13 amino acids. In germline, CDR1 is SGHRS, CDR2 YFSETQ. V was clipped by 1 base and J by 1 base, with 5 bases between them.

The genes are TRBV18 and TRBJ2-3; D unclear. The CDR3 is made up of 15 amino acids. V lost 2 bases, J lost 1 base, and 10 bases lay in between. CDR1 KGHSH and CDR2 LQKENI come from the germline V gene. The CDR3 here is CASSPKAVGTDTQYF. The CDR3 region has the DNA TGTGCCAGCTCACCAAAGGCGGTGGGCACAGATACGCAGTATTTT. Full variable domain (outside the CDR3, taken from reference TRBV18 and TRBJ2-3): NAGVMQNPRHLVRRRGQEARLRCSPMKGHSHVYWYRQLPEEGLKFMVYLQKENIIDESGMPKERFSAEFPKEGPSILRIQQVVRGDSAAYFCASSPKAVGTDTQYFGPGTRLTVL.

A single count supports this clone. The rearrangement links TRBV18 to TRBJ2-6, with D possibly matching TRBD1 (6 bases). The germline V gene has CDR1 KGHSH and CDR2 LQKENI. This CDR3 is built from 18 residues. The germline V and J ends were trimmed by 6 bases and 0 bases, with 18 bases remaining between them. Here the CDR3 reads CASSFQPGQPSGANVLTF. The CDR3 DNA is TGTGCCAGCTCGTTCCAACCGGGACAACCCTCTGGGGCCAACGTCCTGACTTTC.

The chain combines TRBV4-1 with TRBJ2-7, with TRBD2 matching over 9 bases. The length of the CDR3 is 15 residues. Germline CDR1 and CDR2: MGHRA and YSYEKL. V lost 4 bases, J lost 3 bases, and 7 bases stayed unmatched. CDR3 in amino acids: CASSLGTSTSYEQYF. The CDR3 DNA sequence: TGCGCCAGCAGCCTCGGGACTAGCACAAGCTACGAGCAGTACTTC.

For the CDR3, the DNA is TGTGCCAGCAGGGGGAGGGGCAATCAGCCCCAGCATTTT. The encoded protein is CASRGRGNQPQHF. The J gene is TRBJ1-5, the V gene TRBV6-5; no clear D. V was cut by 6 bases and J by 2 bases, with 8 bases left in between. The CDR3 loop spans 13 amino acids. Germline values: CDR1 MNHEY, CDR2 SVGAGI.

This clone was seen only once. The rearrangement joins TRBV5-4 to TRBJ1-5, with D unresolved. V lost 0 bases, J lost 2 bases, and 12 bases lay in between. Looked up from germline, CDR1 is SGHNT and CDR2 is YYREEE (reference sequence). The CDR3 is 16 amino acids. CDR3 DNA: TGTGCCAGCAGCTTGGGAGGGTCCTCTGGCAATCAGCCCCAGCATTTT. Protein: CASSLGGSSGNQPQHF.

V usage is TRBV23-1 and J usage is TRBJ1-2, with 9 bases identical to TRBD1. TRBV23-1 is assigned to the ORF class and has an uncertain function. The CDR3 runs 13 residues. J was trimmed by 4 bases and V by 7 bases; bases with no gene match: 4. The CDR3 sequence is CASIGTGIYGYTF. CDR3 coding DNA: TGCGCCAGCATTGGGACAGGGATCTATGGCTACACCTTC.

The chain uses TRBV19 and TRBJ2-1; 8 positions agree with TRBD2. Trimming at V came to 4 bases and at J to 5 bases, leaving 4 bases not matched to a gene. The V gene's germline CDR1 is LNHDA and CDR2 SQIVND (reference sequence). The CDR3 is made up of 14 amino acids. The CDR3 DNA follows: TGTGCCAGTAGTACCGCGGGAGGAGACAATGAGCAGTTCTTC. The encoded protein is CASSTAGGDNEQFF.

This clone has a single count. The V gene is TRBV4-1, the J gene TRBJ2-1; D unclear. Trimming cost V 0 bases and J 5 bases, with 8 bases left between them. This CDR3 has 14 residues. Germline V CDR1 and CDR2: MGHRA, YSYEKL. The CDR3 spells CASSQDRLDNEQFF. CDR3 sequence (DNA): TGCGCCAGCAGCCAAGATCGGCTAGACAATGAGCAGTTCTTC.

This rearrangement joins TRBV15 to TRBJ2-1, with D maybe TRBD1 (6 bases). Germline loops: CDR1 LNHNV, CDR2 YYDKDF (reference sequence). CDR3 length: 15 residues. Trimming removed 5 bases from V and 0 bases from J, with 11 bases in between. The CDR3 nucleotides are TGTGCCACCAGCGACAGGACAAGCTCCTACAATGAGCAGTTCTTC. Protein: CATSDRTSSYNEQFF.

This chain joins TRBV4-1 and TRBJ2-5; 7 bases are shared with TRBD2. The J call is doubtful: the DNA matches TRBJ2-7 better. Germline assignment: CDR1 MGHRA and CDR2 YSYEKL. This CDR3 has 15 amino acids. The chain's CDR3 is CASSQDGGDSYEQYF. In nucleotides, the CDR3 is TGCGCCAGCAGCCAAGATGGGGGGGACTCCTACGAGCAGTACTTC.

The chain's CDR3 is CASSFRRATGGFPYGYTF. CDR3 nucleotides: TGTGCCAGCAGTTTTAGAAGAGCGACAGGGGGTTTCCCCTATGGCTACACCTTC. The rearrangement joins TRBV28 to TRBJ1-2; 9 bases are a match to TRBD1. The CDR3 sequence is 18 residues long. Germline V lookup: CDR1 MDHEN, CDR2 SYDVKM. With 3 bases clipped from V and 4 bases from J, the junction kept 15 bases outside the gene matches.

There are a few counts of this clone. The genes are TRBV5-1 and TRBJ2-7; TRBD1 might be the D (6 bases). V lost 2 bases and J 6 bases, leaving 15 bases between the germline ends. Germline CDR1 SGHRS, CDR2 YFSETQ. The CDR3 totals 14 residues. The CDR3 spells CASSFVTGTSEQYF. Written as DNA, the CDR3 is TGCGCCAGCAGCTTTGTTACAGGGACCTCCGAGCAGTACTTC.

This clone occurred a few times. V is TRBV28 and J is TRBJ1-2; D may be TRBD1 (6 bases). There are 12 residues in the CDR3. Germline V gene sequence: CDR1 MDHEN, CDR2 SYDVKM. The germline V and J ends were trimmed by 11 bases and 6 bases, with 16 bases remaining between them. Here the CDR3 DNA reads TGTGCCTCACGAGGGGGAAATGATGGCTACACCTTC. This sequence encodes CASRGGNDGYTF.

The V gene is TRBV5-1, the J gene TRBJ1-5; 7 nucleotides line up with TRBD1. The CDR3 has 15 residues. Germline CDR1 is SGHRS and CDR2 is YFSETQ. The V and J ends lost 4 bases and 7 bases, in that order; junction bases with no gene match: 11. Here the CDR3 reads CASSRGGGVGQPQHF. The CDR3 coding sequence is TGCGCCAGCAGCAGAGGAGGGGGCGTAGGGCAGCCCCAGCATTTT.

There are a few counts of this clone. The CDR3 spells CASSQEWSGRPDTQYF. CDR3 nucleotide sequence: TGCGCCAGCAGCCAAGAATGGAGCGGGAGGCCAGATACGCAGTATTTT. The chain couples TRBV4-1 to TRBJ2-3, with 9 bases fitting TRBD2. This CDR3 is built from 16 residues. The germline gives CDR1 MGHRA, CDR2 YSYEKL. The V gene end was trimmed by 0 bases and the J gene end by 4 bases; junction bases not matched to a gene: 5.

J is TRBJ1-2 and V is TRBV6-1, with D maybe TRBD1 (5 bases). Germline CDR1 MNHNS, CDR2 SASEGT. The V gene lost 0 bases and the J gene lost 7 bases, with 9 bases spanning the gap. This CDR3 spans 13 amino acids. The chain's CDR3 is CASSEALGRGYTF. CDR3 nucleotide sequence: TGTGCCAGCAGTGAAGCGCTGGGGCGTGGCTACACCTTC.

The chain has TRBV19 and TRBJ2-3; no reliable D call. There are 14 residues in the CDR3. V gave up 6 bases and J gave up 1 base, with 11 bases separating them. Germline V lookup: CDR1 LNHDA, CDR2 SQIVND (reference sequence). The CDR3 protein is CASSPSRGTDTQYF. Here the CDR3 DNA reads TGTGCCAGTAGCCCTTCTCGTGGCACAGATACGCAGTATTTT.

The chain recombines TRBV2 with TRBJ2-1; 8 nucleotides match TRBD2. The CDR3 loop spans 17 amino acids. J gave up 4 bases and V 6 bases, and 14 bases lay outside the gene matches. CDR1 is SNHLY and CDR2 is FYNNEI in the germline V gene. The CDR3 protein is CASRESYSGILYNEQFF. The CDR3, as DNA: TGTGCCAGCAGGGAATCCTATAGCGGGATACTATACAATGAGCAGTTCTTC.

The V gene is TRBV28, the J gene TRBJ2-1, with 7 bases lining up with TRBD1. Per the germline V gene, CDR1 is MDHEN and CDR2 is SYDVKM. The V segment lost 4 bases and the J segment 3 bases; nucleotides outside the gene matches: 6. This CDR3 is 15 amino acids long. The CDR3 DNA reads TGTGCCAGCAGTTGGGGACAGCGGTACTACAATGAGCAGTTCTTC. It translates to CASSWGQRYYNEQFF.